This TCR beta chain was obtained from a study of post-analysis software for immune sequencing data. At the level of the study: Relapsing-remitting, secondary progressive and progressive-relapsing forms made up the multiple sclerosis disease courses. General study points: Analysis by F measure revealed that same-batch samples clustered strongly together. The five TRBV segments detected at higher frequency in patients than in controls included TRBV5-6, TRBV5-1 and TRBV20-1. Compared with controls, patients showed significantly lower normalized Chao1 diversity.

In regard to this clonotype: The antigen remains unidentified.

Trimming took off 3 bases at V and 4 bases at J, with 16 bases between the two ends. The CDR3 is 16 amino acids. Germline V gives CDR1 ENHRY, CDR2 SYGVKD. Unique molecular identifiers were present in the TCR beta cDNA libraries. T cells, about 0.85 to 11 million of them, yielded about 500,000 cDNA molecules. TCRdb reprocessed the PCR reads via MiXCR and lists one record per CDR3 protein. The sample consists of 700,000 to 800,000 distinct CDR3 sequences, 30% of them appearing once. Source material: blood. The chain couples TRBV10-3 to TRBJ1-5; D might be TRBD1 (5 bases). This TCR derives from a girl aged 10 to 17 with multiple sclerosis. In DNA, the CDR3 is TGTGCCATCAGTGATGTTGGGGGGTTAGGAAATCAGCCCCAGCATTTT. Protein sequence: CAISDVGGLGNQPQHF.